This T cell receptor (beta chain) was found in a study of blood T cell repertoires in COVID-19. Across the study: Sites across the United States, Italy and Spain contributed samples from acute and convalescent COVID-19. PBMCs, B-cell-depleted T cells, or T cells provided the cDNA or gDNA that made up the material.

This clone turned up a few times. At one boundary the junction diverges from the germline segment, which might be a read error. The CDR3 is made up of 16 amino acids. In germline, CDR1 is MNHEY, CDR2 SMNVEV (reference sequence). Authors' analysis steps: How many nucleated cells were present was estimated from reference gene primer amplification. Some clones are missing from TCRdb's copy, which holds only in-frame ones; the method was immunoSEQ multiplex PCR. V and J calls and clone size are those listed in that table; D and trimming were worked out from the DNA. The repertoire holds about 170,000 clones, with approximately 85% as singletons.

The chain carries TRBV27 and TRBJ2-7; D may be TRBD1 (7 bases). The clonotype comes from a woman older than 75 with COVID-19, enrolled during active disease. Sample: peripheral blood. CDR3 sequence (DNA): TGTGCCCGCAGAGGGGGCGGGGAACCTAGCTCCTACGAGCAGTACTTC. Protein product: CARRGGGEPSSYEQYF.